The rows below give T cell receptor beta chains drawn from one sample of a study of identical twins. TCRdb reprocessed the 5' RACE reads via MiXCR and lists one record per CDR3 protein. The table has roughly 200,000 distinct CDR3 sequences, around 6.8% seen once. These same data were also listed under a study on yellow fever vaccine responses in identical twins.

The sample comprised memory (CD45RO+) T cells sorted from blood. These TCRs come from a woman younger than 30 in good health. Both conserved end residues are part of each CDR3. Each record gives: V gene, J gene, clone size, D gene, CDR3 DNA, CDR3 protein. The D gene is left open where the match is weak. The size of a clone is reported for some rows only, either as once, few or many, or as a class for expanded clones.

TRBV6-5,TRBJ2-7,many,.,TGTGCCAGCAGCTTAGCAGGTCTCCTGGCCTACGAGCAGTACTTC,CASSLAGLLAYEQYF
TRBV10-1,TRBJ2-3,.,.,TGCGCCAGCAGCCAAGAGTGGGGTACGCAGTATTTT,CASSQEWGTQYF
TRBV3-1,TRBJ2-6,few,.,TGTGCCAGCAGCCAATCCGGCAGGGGGGAGGCCAACGTCCTGACTTTC,CASSQSGRGEANVLTF
TRBV12-3/TRBV12-4,TRBJ2-7,.,TRBD1,TGTGCCAGCAGTTTCGCCCAGGGGGCTAAGGAGCAGTACTTC,CASSFAQGAKEQYF
TRBV15,TRBJ2-2,.,.,TGTGCCACCAGCAGAGATTCCAGTAGCGGGGAGCTGTTTTTT,CATSRDSSSGELFF
TRBV20-1,TRBJ1-6,.,TRBD1,TGCAGTGCTACTCGCCTACAGGGGTATTCACCCCTCCACTTT,CSATRLQGYSPLHF
TRBV20-1,TRBJ2-7,many,TRBD2,TGCAGTGCTAGATTGCCGGGAGGGGGGGTCTCCTACGAGCAGTACTTC,CSARLPGGGVSYEQYF
TRBV20-1,TRBJ2-7,.,TRBD2,TGCAGTGTCCTGACTAGCGGGAGTTACGAGCAGTACTTC,CSVLTSGSYEQYF
TRBV4-3,TRBJ1-2,many,.,TGCGCCAGCAGCCAAGACACCAGCATGAACTATGGCTACACCTTC,CASSQDTSMNYGYTF
TRBV20-1,TRBJ2-1,.,TRBD2,TGCAGGGCGACGACCGGGACTACGGTTAATGAGCAGTTCTTC,CRATTGTTVNEQFF
TRBV18,TRBJ2-6,.,.,TGTGCCAGCTCACCACCGAGTTCGATTGGGTCCAACGTCCTGACTTTC,CASSPPSSIGSNVLTF
TRBV5-4,TRBJ2-5,few,.,TGTGCCAGCAGCTTGAAAGTCGGGCTCGGGACCCAGTACTTC,CASSLKVGLGTQYF
TRBV4-2,TRBJ2-1,many,TRBD2,TGTGCCAGCAGCCAATTCTCCGGGACTAGCTCCTACAATGAGCAGTTCTTC,CASSQFSGTSSYNEQFF
TRBV6-2/TRBV6-3,TRBJ1-4,many,.,TGTGCCAGCAGTTACTCGCCCCAAAAACTGTTTTTT,CASSYSPQKLFF
TRBV20-1,TRBJ2-5,few,TRBD2,TGCAGTGCTCCCCGAAGGGGCGGGGGGGCGGACGAGACCCAGTACTTC,CSAPRRGGGADETQYF
TRBV28,TRBJ2-3,few,.,TGTGCCAGCTCTAGTAGCAGGGTTGGCACAGATACGCAGTATTTT,CASSSSRVGTDTQYF
TRBV6-2/TRBV6-3,TRBJ2-7,many,.,TGTGCCAGCAGTTTTAGCGGTCGCCAGCGTGACTTC,CASSFSGRQRDF
TRBV4-1,TRBJ2-3,.,.,TGCGCCAGCAAGGGTCAGGGAGACACAGATACGCAGTATTTT,CASKGQGDTDTQYF
TRBV15,TRBJ1-1,many,.,TGTGCCACCAGCAGAGAGGGGAGAAACACTGAAGCTTTCTTT,CATSREGRNTEAFF
TRBV6-5,TRBJ2-1,.,TRBD1,TGTGCCAGCAGTTCTAAGACCGGGACAGGGGGCAAGAATGAGCAGTTCTTC,CASSSKTGTGGKNEQFF
TRBV9,TRBJ2-6,few,TRBD1,TGTGCCAGCAGCGCGGGGACAGTCGGGGCCAACGTCCTGACTTTC,CASSAGTVGANVLTF
TRBV7-3,TRBJ1-1,few,.,TGTGCCAGCGGTAGGGTGAACACTGAAGCTTTCTTT,CASGRVNTEAFF
TRBV7-3,TRBJ2-1,.,.,TGTGCCAGCAGCTTAATCCCTAGCGAGTACAATGAGCAGTTCTTC,CASSLIPSEYNEQFF